This is a list of T cell receptor beta chains from one sample in a study of cytotoxic CD8 clonotypes in ibrutinib-treated CLL. TCRdb keeps only in-frame clones here, not all; method: immunoSEQ multiplex PCR. The table lists around 310,000 clones, about 77% of them singletons. The sequencing here drew on PBMCs, taken before ibrutinib treatment. The receptors were sampled from a human donor with chronic lymphocytic leukemia. Each CDR3 is given without its conserved first and last residue. D genes are given only for firm matches.

cdr3_aa	v_call	cdr3_length	d_call
ASSLELLDRGGNEQY	TRBV11-2	15	-
ASSSPPGTSGTVTDTQY	TRBV5-1	17	TRBD2
ASSDRGNTGELF	TRBV28	12	TRBD1
ASSFPPRGDTETQY	TRBV5-1	14	-
ASSRGTGGGYEQY	TRBV7-9	13	TRBD1
ASSQESSGSIGTDTQY	TRBV4-3	16	TRBD2
ASSQDPPAVYGGSTEAF	TRBV4-2	17	-
ASSFRTGNYGYT	TRBV6-5	12	TRBD1
ASSSQPGADTQY	TRBV7-2	12	-
AWSSTYYEQY	TRBV30	10	-
ASSLGGESVYEQY	TRBV7-6	13	-
ASSYSGTGSYEQY	TRBV6-5	13	TRBD1
AWSVIGSGSLYEQY	TRBV30	14	TRBD2
ASSKPERRETQY	TRBV6-5	12	-
ASSLSGGVYTGELF	TRBV27	14	TRBD1
ASSKRTSGRSYEQY	TRBV7-9	14	TRBD2
ASSPQGDQPQH	TRBV7-2	11	-
ASSPGQGTDTQY	TRBV27	12	TRBD1
ASSRRDRGSAQPQH	TRBV5-8	14	TRBD1
ATSRVGRQQQETQY	TRBV15	14	-
ASSIAGQGLYEQY	TRBV19	13	TRBD1
ASMNRVDGYT	TRBV2	10	-
ASSLFRGLDTGELF	TRBV27	14	TRBD1
ASRTGQDNQPQH	TRBV6-5	12	TRBD1
ATSRDSGFGYGYT	TRBV15	13	-
ASSLYQGPDNEQF	TRBV5-1	13	-
ASSETGALTEQY	TRBV7-9	12	TRBD1
ASSPELRDSYT	TRBV5-4	11	-
AGRTDLYTEAF	TRBV7-2	11	-
ASFTGGKVTGELF	TRBV5-1	13	TRBD1
ASSVAGGFTGELF	TRBV9	13	TRBD2